The clone carrying this T cell receptor (beta chain) appeared many times. Its antigen is currently unknown. The sample comes from a study of T cell repertoires in cytomegalovirus infection. Study-wide findings and caveats: Public TCR beta family frequency separated CMV-and-HLA carriers, including in an independent cohort. The response measured ex vivo was dominated by TCR beta clonotypes (HLA-C-restricted and CMV-specific).

From the reads, TCRdb called clonotypes with MiXCR, one entry per CDR3 protein. Of a few hundred thousand distinct CDR3 sequences listed, about a sixth are singletons. The CDR3 is 12 amino acids. Germline V gene lookup returns CDR1 LGHNT and CDR2 FRNRAP. Deletions cut 4 bases from V and 6 bases from J, with 6 bases between. This rearrangement joins TRBV12-5 to TRBJ2-2; D ambiguous. This clonotype originated in a human donor in good health (CMV status not recorded). Some clones in this sample may be carry-over from other donors' samples. Sequenced input: CD8+ T cells from PBMCs. The CDR3 DNA reads as TGTGCTAGTGGTTCCGAATCCGGGGAGCTGTTTTTT. Protein sequence: CASGSESGELFF.